These 8 T cell receptor beta chains came from one sample sequenced in a study of T cell repertoires in ileal Crohn's disease (dated by TCRdb to the late 2010s). The method behind the library was the immunoSEQ multiplex PCR assay. TCRdb limited this immuneACCESS table to in-frame rearrangements with V and J called. A share of clones is missing; checked studies link under half to unresolved V genes, and the rest is unexplained. The sample profile shows a few thousand clones; 95% of them were found once. The ten largest clonotypes hold around 0.31% of the sample. The sequencing sample was made of ileal tissue. The receptor source for this set is an adult with Crohn's disease.

The gene calls are TRBV6-1 and TRBJ1-3, with 8 bases that match TRBD1. V dropped 5 bases and J dropped 2; count of bases not matched to a gene: 2. The V gene's germline CDR1 is MNHNS and CDR2 SASEGT. This CDR3 region has 14 residues. The CDR3 here is CASSHRGTGNTIYF. The CDR3 DNA sequence: TGTGCCAGCAGTCACAGGGGGACTGGAAACACCATATATTTT.

The chain is built from TRBV7-9 and TRBJ2-5; no clear D gene. V lost 2 bases to trimming and J lost 2 bases, with 12 bases between them. The CDR3 totals 15 residues. Germline V gene sequence: CDR1 SEHNR, CDR2 FQNEAQ (reference sequence). CDR3 coding DNA: TGTGCCAGCAGCTTATGGTTGGCTCCACAAGAGACCCAGTACTTC. Encoded protein: CASSLWLAPQETQYF.

V gene TRBV4-3 combines with J gene TRBJ1-5; 10 positions match TRBD1. Germline lookup yields CDR1 LGHNA and CDR2 YSLEER. V trimming: 4 bases; J trimming: 3 bases; junction bases outside the gene matches: 3. There are 15 residues in the CDR3. The CDR3: CASSPGTGDNQPQHF. CDR3 coding DNA: TGCGCCAGCAGCCCGGGGACAGGGGACAATCAGCCCCAGCATTTT.

The chain carries TRBV19 and TRBJ1-6; possibly TRBD1 for D (6 bases). Deletions cut 7 bases from V and 2 bases from J, with 12 bases between. Germline V gene sequence: CDR1 LNHDA, CDR2 SQIVND (reference sequence). There are 15 residues in the CDR3. The CDR3 nucleotides are TGTGCCAGTACGCCCGGACAGCCCTATAATTCACCCCTCCACTTT. Protein sequence: CASTPGQPYNSPLHF.

V usage is TRBV7-6 and J usage is TRBJ2-7, with D perhaps TRBD1 (6 bases). Germline V gives CDR1 SGHVS, CDR2 FNYEAQ. The CDR3 has 13 amino acids. Trimming shortened V by 5 bases and J by 6 bases, and 14 bases separated the two germline ends. The CDR3 loop is CASSPQGVIEQYV. Here the CDR3 DNA reads TGTGCCAGCAGCCCACAGGGAGTTATCGAGCAGTACGTC.

The genes are TRBV6-5 and TRBJ2-7; 7 nucleotides line up with TRBD1. CDR3 length: 14 amino acids. Trimming removed 6 bases from V and 5 bases from J; junction bases left unmatched: 10. Germline V gene data show CDR1 as MNHEY and CDR2 as SVGAGI. CDR3 nucleotides: TGTGCCAGCAGCCCGTACAGGGGATTAGACGAGCAGTACGTC. This translates into CASSPYRGLDEQYV.

This rearrangement joins TRBV7-2 to TRBJ1-2, with D tentatively TRBD1 (5 bases). The CDR3 totals 14 residues. The germline V and J ends were trimmed by 5 bases and 4 bases, with 14 bases remaining between them. The V gene's germline CDR1 is SGHTA and CDR2 FQGNSA. The CDR3 reads CASSPPQGGYGYTF. In DNA, the CDR3 is TGTGCCAGCAGCCCACCCCAGGGAGGCTATGGCTACACCTTC.

V and J are TRBV6-6 and TRBJ2-1; 10 bases are a match to TRBD1. The V segment lost 7 bases and the J segment 8 bases; nucleotides outside the gene matches: 14. The CDR3 is 16 amino acids. From germline, CDR1 is MNHNY and CDR2 SVGAGI (reference sequence). The CDR3, as DNA: TGTGCCAGCATTACGGACAGGGGGGATTCTAACGATGAGCAGTTCTTC. Its translation is CASITDRGDSNDEQFF.